These 32 T cell receptor beta chains were all obtained from the same sample, sequenced in a study of blood T cell repertoires in COVID-19 (dated by TCRdb to the early 2020s). The method was the immunoSEQ multiplex PCR assay. TCRdb stores this immuneACCESS table with in-frame sequences only. Part of the clones is absent; in the studies checked, under half of the shortfall reflects unresolved V genes, and no reason is known for the rest. Within this sample are over 250,000 clones, with over 65% of them counted one time only. The ten largest clones take up 2.5% to 4% of the sample. What was sequenced was peripheral blood. The receptors were gathered from a woman aged 80 or older with acute or convalescent COVID-19.

The rearrangement joins TRBV27 to TRBJ1-2; the D gene is possibly TRBD1 (5 bases). This CDR3 is built from 17 residues. Trimming stripped 8 bases from V and 0 bases from J, with 22 bases between. Germline-derived CDR1 and CDR2 are MNHEY and SMNVEV (reference sequence). The DNA of the CDR3 is TGTGCCAGCTACCCAGGGTGGGGAAATGGGGCTAACTATGGCTACACCTTC. This translates into CASYPGWGNGANYGYTF.

V usage is TRBV6-5 and J usage is TRBJ2-1; 14 positions agree with TRBD2. J lost 10 bases, V lost 10 bases, and 12 bases had no gene match. The CDR3 length is 15 residues. The germline CDR1 and CDR2 sequences are MNHEY and SVGAGI. CDR3 DNA sequence: TGTGCCACCCTTGGGACTAGCGGGAGAACTCGGGAGCAGTTCTTC. Translated: CATLGTSGRTREQFF.

The V call is TRBV18, the J call TRBJ1-5; TRBD1 matches at 8 bases. CDR3 size: 15 residues. The ends lost 4 bases at V and 4 bases at J; junction bases unmatched: 6. CDR1 and CDR2 (germline): KGHSH, LQKENI. CDR3 protein: CASSQGTGLNQPQHF. The CDR3, as DNA: TGTGCCAGCTCACAAGGGACAGGCCTAAATCAGCCCCAGCATTTT.

This chain connects TRBV19 to TRBJ2-7; the match to TRBD1 covers 9 bases. Germline V gives CDR1 LNHDA, CDR2 SQIVND (reference sequence). The CDR3 is 15 amino acids. The V and J ends lost 5 bases and 1 base, in that order; junction bases with no gene match: 6. CDR3 sequence reads: CASSPRDRDSYEQYF. In DNA, the CDR3 is TGTGCCAGTAGTCCGCGGGACAGGGATTCCTACGAGCAGTACTTC. The variable domain in full, completed from reference TRBV19 and TRBJ2-7, reads DGGITQSPKYLFRKEGQNVTLSCEQNLNHDAMYWYRQDPGQGLRLIYYSQIVNDFQKGDIAEGYSVSREKKESFPLTVTSAQKNPTAFYLCASSPRDRDSYEQYFGPGTRLTVT.

The chain employs TRBV19 and TRBJ1-2; 10 bases are a match to TRBD1. After removal of 2 bases from V and 7 bases from J, the junction contained 7 bases not matched to a gene. The CDR3 is 15 amino acids. CDR1 and CDR2 from the germline V gene are LNHDA and SQIVND (reference sequence). DNA for the CDR3: TGTGCCAGTAGTATAAGGGGACAGGGGCCTTTTGGCTACACCTTC. This sequence encodes CASSIRGQGPFGYTF.

The chain is built from TRBV5-5 and TRBJ2-5; the D gene is possibly TRBD2 (6 bases). V was cut by 0 bases and J by 2 bases, with 17 bases left in between. Germline-derived CDR1 and CDR2 are SGHKS and YYEKEE (reference sequence). The CDR3 has 17 residues. The CDR3 here is CASSLVGGPGRQETQYF. The CDR3 bases are TGTGCCAGCAGCTTGGTCGGGGGTCCCGGTAGACAAGAGACCCAGTACTTC.

The J gene is TRBJ2-5, the V gene TRBV9, with D possibly matching TRBD1 (6 bases). The germline V gene has CDR1 SGDLS and CDR2 YYNGEE. Between the trimmed V and J ends, which lost 0 bases and 6 bases, there was a span of 9 bases. This CDR3 contains 13 residues. DNA for the CDR3: TGTGCCAGCAGCGTAGAAGGGGGTCAGACCCAGTACTTC. As protein: CASSVEGGQTQYF.

This rearrangement joins TRBV4-1 to TRBJ2-2; the D gene is possibly TRBD1 (6 bases). CDR1 MGHRA and CDR2 YSYEKL come from the germline V gene. V was cut by 0 bases and J by 6 bases, with 11 bases left in between. The CDR3 consists of 15 residues. CDR3 nucleotide sequence: TGCGCCAGCAGCCAAGATGGACAGACGCCCGGGGAGCTGTTTTTT. The encoded protein is CASSQDGQTPGELFF.

As for this clone: At one end, the junction sequence differs from germline, possibly due to a read error. The CDR3 protein is CSVKEQGIENSPLHF. CDR3 bases: TGCAGCGTTAAAGAACAGGGGATTGAAAATTCACCCCTCCACTTT. The gene calls are TRBV29-1 and TRBJ1-6; 7 positions agree with TRBD1. From germline, CDR1 is SQVTM and CDR2 ANQGSEA. The CDR3 has 15 amino acids.

The genes are TRBV7-9 and TRBJ2-7; 7 bases are a match to TRBD1. Germline loops: CDR1 SEHNR, CDR2 FQNEAQ (reference sequence). V shed 7 bases, J shed 1 base, and the junction held 13 bases outside the gene matches. This CDR3 is built from 16 residues. The CDR3 reads CASTPGQTIVSYEQYF. DNA for the CDR3: TGTGCCAGCACCCCGGGACAGACAATAGTTTCCTACGAGCAGTACTTC.

This clone has more than one count but fewer than ten. The chain has TRBV3-1 (or the pseudogene TRBV3-2) and TRBJ2-5; TRBD2 matches 9 bases. Germline trimming cut 6 bases from V and 3 bases from J; bases unmatched to any gene: 5. This CDR3 is 14 amino acids long. Germline CDR1 is LGHDT and CDR2 is YNNKEL (reference sequence). CDR3 sequence (DNA): TGTGCCAGCAGGAAGACTAGCGGAGAAGAGACCCAGTACTTC. It translates to CASRKTSGEETQYF.

This rearrangement joins TRBV18 to TRBJ1-2; 9 positions agree with TRBD1. This CDR3 is built from 17 residues. CDR1 KGHSH and CDR2 LQKENI come from the germline V gene. V shed 1 base and J 10 bases; nucleotides not matched to a gene: 16. CDR3 nucleotide sequence: TGTGCCAGCTCACCACGGGGACAGGGCTGGCGGGATACCTTCTACACCTTC. Translation gives CASSPRGQGWRDTFYTF.

This clone was recorded once. The V gene is TRBV21-1, the J gene TRBJ2-3; the table's D call of TRBD2 was not tested on the DNA. TRBV21-1 is designated a pseudogene. The CDR3 consists of 16 residues. CDR3 DNA: TGTGCCAGCAGCCCGACTAGCGGGGACGGCACAGATACGCAGTATTTT. Residues: CASSPTSGDGTDTQYF.

V usage is TRBV6-6 and J usage is TRBJ2-7, with 9 positions matching TRBD1. The CDR3 extends over 15 amino acids. The junction had 4 bases not matched to a gene; V was cut back by 0 bases and J by 4 bases. Germline V CDR1 and CDR2: MNHNY, SVGAGI (reference sequence). The CDR3 here is CASSYSPGQGYEQYF. CDR3 nucleotide sequence: TGTGCCAGCAGTTACTCTCCGGGACAGGGTTACGAGCAGTACTTC.

This clone was observed a few times. The V and J genes are TRBV7-9 and TRBJ2-7, with TRBD2 as a possible D gene (5 bases). The V end was cut by 3 bases, the J end by 0 bases, with 9 bases between. Germline CDR1 is SEHNR and CDR2 is FQNEAQ (reference sequence). There are 14 residues in the CDR3. CDR3 bases: TGTGCCAGCAGCTTCCTAGGAGGCTCCTACGAGCAGTACTTC. Its protein product is CASSFLGGSYEQYF.

The V call is TRBV19, the J call TRBJ1-5; D is unresolved. The V gene's germline CDR1 is LNHDA and CDR2 SQIVND (reference sequence). This CDR3 has 13 amino acids. V was pared by 5 bases and J by 6 bases, with 11 bases between. Here the CDR3 reads CASSPGMGQPQHF. The CDR3 bases are TGTGCCAGTAGTCCGGGTATGGGTCAGCCCCAGCATTTT.

The chain uses TRBV6-2 or TRBV6-3 and TRBJ2-1; 8 bases match TRBD2. Germline V gene data show CDR1 as MNHEY and CDR2 as SVGEGT. V lost 0 bases, J lost 5 bases, and 15 bases stayed unmatched. This CDR3 comprises 19 residues. CDR3: CASSYSMFVAGGKNNEQFF. CDR3 coding DNA: TGTGCCAGCAGTTACTCGATGTTTGTTGCGGGAGGCAAAAACAATGAGCAGTTCTTC.

The CDR3 sequence is CASSGADFYTGELFF. Written as DNA, the CDR3 is TGTGCCAGCAGCGGAGCCGACTTTTACACCGGGGAGCTGTTTTTT. V gene TRBV9 combines with J gene TRBJ2-2; D is unresolved. The V end lost 3 bases, the J end lost 3 bases, and 12 bases lay between the germline ends. The CDR3 covers 15 residues. Germline V gives CDR1 SGDLS, CDR2 YYNGEE.

A single count supports this clone. This chain joins TRBV3-1 (or the pseudogene TRBV3-2) and TRBJ2-5, with 7 bases matching TRBD1. This CDR3 has 13 residues. V trimming: 5 bases; J trimming: 2 bases; junction bases outside the gene matches: 2. Germline values: CDR1 LGHDT, CDR2 YNNKEL (reference sequence). Here the CDR3 reads CASSRQGQETQYF. In DNA, the CDR3 is TGTGCCAGCAGCAGACAGGGACAAGAGACCCAGTACTTC.

The gene calls are TRBV6-6 and TRBJ1-5; the D gene is possibly TRBD1 (5 bases). Trimming shortened V by 6 bases and J by 1 base, and 19 bases separated the two germline ends. This CDR3 contains 17 residues. Germline lookup yields CDR1 MNHNY and CDR2 SVGAGI (reference sequence). The DNA of the CDR3 is TGTGCCAGCAGACGAGCGGGGCAGGGAGCCAGCAATCAGCCCCAGCATTTT. Translation: CASRRAGQGASNQPQHF.

The chain carries TRBV5-1 and TRBJ2-1; 9 bases match TRBD2. Losses at the gene ends were 0 bases for V and 6 bases for J; bases not matched to a gene: 13. In germline, CDR1 is SGHRS, CDR2 YFSETQ. The CDR3 has 18 residues. CDR3 sequence (DNA): TGCGCCAGCAGCTTGGAGGCTAGCGGGATAGGATTGGGCAATGAGCAGTTCTTC. It codes for CASSLEASGIGLGNEQFF.

The J gene is TRBJ2-2, the V gene TRBV27; D gene unclear. Germline CDR1 is MNHEY and CDR2 is SMNVEV (reference sequence). With 2 bases removed from V and 4 bases from J, the gap between germline ends came to 5 bases. There are 13 residues in the CDR3. The CDR3 spells CASSLESTGELFF. As DNA, the CDR3 is TGTGCCAGCAGTTTAGAGAGCACCGGGGAGCTGTTTTTT.

This chain uses TRBV5-1 with TRBJ2-7; 13 positions agree with TRBD2. Germline-derived CDR1 and CDR2 are SGHRS and YFSETQ. This CDR3 is built from 16 residues. The V segment lost 4 bases and the J segment 2 bases; nucleotides outside the gene matches: 6. CDR3 nucleotides: TGCGCCAGCAGCCAGGGACTAGCGGGGACCACCTACGAGCAGTACTTC. Its translation is CASSQGLAGTTYEQYF.

This clone occurred once. V is TRBV5-1 and J is TRBJ2-3; 8 nucleotides align to TRBD1. Trimming removed 6 bases from V and 6 bases from J; junction bases left unmatched: 6. The CDR3 sequence is 13 residues long. CDR1 is SGHRS and CDR2 is YFSETQ in the germline V gene. The CDR3 region has the DNA TGCGCCAGCAAAGGGACAGGTGACGATACGCAGTATTTT. This codes for CASKGTGDDTQYF.

The chain carries TRBV6-5 and TRBJ2-5; 7 bases fit TRBD1. V shed 9 bases, J shed 4 bases, and the junction held 11 bases outside the gene matches. Per the germline V gene, CDR1 is MNHEY and CDR2 is SVGAGI. The CDR3 has 14 residues. CDR3 coding DNA: TGTGCCAGTTCCGGGACAGTGGCCCCAGAGACCCAGTACTTC. This translates into CASSGTVAPETQYF.

The chain has TRBV3-1 (or the pseudogene TRBV3-2) and TRBJ1-4; D call uncertain. CDR3 length: 14 amino acids. Germline assignment: CDR1 LGHDT and CDR2 YNNKEL (reference sequence). V was trimmed by 3 bases and J by 1 base, leaving 6 bases between them. CDR3 sequence: CASSQAGTNEKLFF. DNA for the CDR3: TGTGCCAGCAGCCAGGCAGGAACTAATGAAAAACTGTTTTTT.

V gene TRBV28 combines with J gene TRBJ2-1; 12 bases agree with TRBD2. The CDR3 has 15 amino acids. Germline CDR1 reads MDHEN; CDR2 reads SYDVKM. V dropped 5 bases and J dropped 7; count of bases not matched to a gene: 6. CDR3 DNA sequence: TGTGCCAGCAGTCCTCAGACTAGCGGGAGAAATGAGCAGTTCTTC. Encoded protein: CASSPQTSGRNEQFF.

This chain connects TRBV20-1 to TRBJ1-3; weak D call: TRBD1 (5 bases). The CDR3 runs to 11 residues. Germline loops: CDR1 DFQATT, CDR2 SNEGSKA (reference sequence). Trimming shortened V by 4 bases and J by 8 bases, and 9 bases separated the two germline ends. The CDR3 spells CSATGLDTIYF. The CDR3, as DNA: TGCAGTGCTACAGGGTTGGACACCATATATTTT.

The rearrangement links TRBV18 to TRBJ2-7; 8 bases agree with TRBD2. Per germline, CDR1 KGHSH and CDR2 LQKENI. This CDR3 contains 15 residues. The V and J ends lost 3 bases and 0 bases, in that order; junction bases with no gene match: 4. The CDR3 DNA reads TGTGCCAGCTCACCGTCCGGGACTAGCTCCTACGAGCAGTACTTC. Translation gives CASSPSGTSSYEQYF.

Comments on this clone: The sample carries other DNA sequences with the same CDR3. The DNA of the CDR3 is TGTGCCAGCAGTTACTCTGGAGGCTCTGGAAACACCATATATTTT. Amino acid sequence: CASSYSGGSGNTIYF. The chain recombines TRBV6-5 with TRBJ1-3; no clear D gene. Per the germline V gene, CDR1 is MNHEY and CDR2 is SVGAGI. Trimming pared 0 bases from V and 0 bases from J, leaving 6 bases between. The CDR3 is made up of 15 amino acids.

The J gene is TRBJ2-2, the V gene TRBV6-5, with D possibly TRBD2 on 5 matching bases. V dropped 11 bases and J dropped 7 bases, with 14 bases sitting between them. This CDR3 contains 12 residues. In germline, CDR1 is MNHEY, CDR2 SVGAGI. CDR3 sequence reads: CAVISGIGELFF. The CDR3 DNA reads as TGTGCCGTGATATCGGGGATCGGGGAGCTGTTTTTT.

The chain joins TRBV19 to TRBJ1-2, with a weak D call TRBD1 (5 bases). The ends were cut back, 7 bases at V and 3 bases at J, with 21 bases in the middle. The CDR3 length is 16 residues. The germline V gene encodes CDR1 LNHDA and CDR2 SQIVND (reference sequence). The CDR3 reads CASKTTHGGTYYGYTF. CDR3 bases: TGTGCCAGTAAGACGACTCACGGGGGAACCTACTATGGCTACACCTTC. Drawing the rest from reference TRBV19 and TRBJ1-2, the complete variable domain is DGGITQSPKYLFRKEGQNVTLSCEQNLNHDAMYWYRQDPGQGLRLIYYSQIVNDFQKGDIAEGYSVSREKKESFPLTVTSAQKNPTAFYLCASKTTHGGTYYGYTFGSGTRLTVV.